These 6 T cell receptor beta chains came from one sample sequenced in a study of T cell responses to AZD1222 COVID-19 vaccine. Clones were read by immunoSEQ multiplex PCR, and TCRdb kept only the in-frame ones, dropping some. The data show some 83,000 clones, approximately 90% seen once. Specimen: peripheral blood, collected 28 days after the second AZD1222 dose. The receptors were sampled from an adult who received the AZD1222 COVID-19 vaccine.

The gene calls are TRBV6-5 and TRBJ1-1; D ambiguous. This CDR3 is 15 amino acids long. The germline CDR1 and CDR2 sequences are MNHEY and SVGAGI. V shed 2 bases and J shed 2 bases, with 12 bases lying between them. The CDR3 nucleotides are TGTGCCAGCAGTTACGTTCCAGTTAGTAACACTGAAGCTTTCTTT. Encoded protein: CASSYVPVSNTEAFF.

The J gene is TRBJ1-6, the V gene TRBV5-1, with D tentatively TRBD1 (6 bases). CDR1 is SGHRS, CDR2 YFSETQ, per germline. The CDR3 sequence is 16 residues long. V was cut by 7 bases and J by 0 bases, with 14 bases left in between. The CDR3 spells CASDNRASSYNSPLHF. CDR3 DNA: TGCGCCAGCGATAACAGGGCCAGCTCCTATAATTCACCCCTCCACTTT.

The chain combines TRBV28 with TRBJ2-5, with D maybe TRBD1 (7 bases). Looked up from germline, CDR1 is MDHEN and CDR2 is SYDVKM. V lost 7 bases, J lost 2 bases, and 14 bases lay in between. CDR3 length: 14 amino acids. The CDR3 nucleotides are TGTGCCAGCAATCAGGGGGGAGGTCAAGAGACCCAGTACTTC. It yields the protein CASNQGGGQETQYF. Full variable domain (outside the CDR3, taken from reference TRBV28 and TRBJ2-5): DVKVTQSSRYLVKRTGEKVFLECVQDMDHENMFWYRQDPGLGLRLIYFSYDVKMKEKGDIPEGYSVSREKKERFSLILESASTNQTSMYLCASNQGGGQETQYFGPGTRLLVL.

This chain links TRBV18 with TRBJ1-5; 9 bases fit TRBD1. J gave up 7 bases and V 1 base, and 8 bases lay outside the gene matches. The CDR3 consists of 16 residues. From germline, CDR1 is KGHSH and CDR2 LQKENI. CDR3 amino acids: CASSPLAGQGLQPQHF. The DNA for the CDR3 is TGTGCCAGCTCACCACTCGCCGGACAGGGGCTCCAGCCCCAGCATTTT. The variable domain in full, completed from reference TRBV18 and TRBJ1-5, reads NAGVMQNPRHLVRRRGQEARLRCSPMKGHSHVYWYRQLPEEGLKFMVYLQKENIIDESGMPKERFSAEFPKEGPSILRIQQVVRGDSAAYFCASSPLAGQGLQPQHFGDGTRLSIL.

This clone was counted a few times. CDR3 region: CASSRGRETNEKLFF. Written as DNA, the CDR3 is TGTGCCAGCAGCAGGGGGCGAGAAACTAATGAAAAACTGTTTTTT. The chain uses TRBV13 and TRBJ1-4, with 7 bases identical to TRBD1. This CDR3 spans 15 amino acids. With 5 bases clipped from V and 1 base from J, the junction kept 4 bases outside the gene matches. Germline CDR1 and CDR2: PRHDT and FYEKMQ (reference sequence).

This clone was seen once. The chain employs TRBV28 and TRBJ1-1; no clear D gene. The CDR3 totals 15 residues. V was trimmed by 2 bases and J by 0 bases, leaving 10 bases between them. Germline V gives CDR1 MDHEN, CDR2 SYDVKM. The CDR3 spells CASSLASNMNTEAFF. The CDR3 DNA reads as TGTGCCAGCAGTTTAGCCAGCAACATGAACACTGAAGCTTTCTTT.